This note documents a single T cell receptor (beta chain) sequence. Its antigen is currently unknown. The data were obtained in a study of T cell responses to AZD1222 COVID-19 vaccine. Study-wide results and caveats: Donors were largely white British and mainly female; clonal diversity was possibly underestimated. Reports indicate that nearly half of spike-specific TCRs are directed at unmutated variant regions. Baseline seropositivity occurred in only 5 to 7 AZD1222 recipients.

Measured with immunoSEQ multiplex PCR; TCRdb has only the in-frame clones, and not every one. The data contain about 86,000 clones, roughly 90% of them singletons. The CDR3 covers 14 residues. Trimming took 4 bases from V and 0 from J, leaving 8 bases between them. In germline, CDR1 is SGHDT, CDR2 YYEEEE. The sequences come from peripheral blood, collected on day 0 of AZD1222 vaccination. The genes are TRBV5-6 and TRBJ1-5; perhaps TRBD1 as D (5 bases). This TCR came from an adult in good health. CDR3 bases: TGTGCCAGCAGCGGGAGGGGTAGCAATCAGCCCCAGCATTTT. Protein sequence: CASSGRGSNQPQHF.